Sequencing of this TCR beta chain was carried out in a study of cytomegalovirus exposure and HLA in healthy donors. Broader study findings: A link between a missense DCLRE1C variant and TCR beta V- and J-gene trimming emerged from a later analysis. For most TCR beta V segments, an earlier analysis put the productive rate at about 90% or about 30% of the time.

Use of 60 Vbeta and 13 Jbeta primers characterized the PCR. Repertoires were generated with immunoSEQ multiplex PCR, while TCRdb's copy carries only in-frame clones and drops some. This table holds 100,000 to 120,000 clones, 86% found once. For this clone: Its cognate antigen is unknown.

V lost 5 bases to trimming and J lost 2 bases; unmatched junction nucleotides: 3. CDR3 length: 14 residues. Germline V lookup: CDR1 SEHNR, CDR2 FQNEAQ (reference sequence). This TCR was sampled from a man aged 35 to 55 in good health and CMV-seronegative. The genes are TRBV7-9 and TRBJ1-3, with 7 bases aligning to TRBD1. Sequencing used PBMCs. CDR3 loop: CASSPTGAGNTIYF. The DNA for the CDR3 is TGTGCCAGCAGCCCTACAGGGGCTGGAAACACCATATATTTT.